The 9 T cell receptor beta chains below were found in one sample sequenced in a study of CD8 T cells in ankylosing spondylitis. MiXCR was run by TCRdb on the 5' RACE reads, yielding one entry per CDR3 protein. The table shows approximately 240,000 distinct CDR3 sequences, with roughly a quarter occurring only once. The specimen was blood, either unsorted or a sorted T cell fraction (not recorded which). The origin of the receptors is a male donor with ankylosing spondylitis or in good health (not recorded which).

This clonotype was detected only a few times. The chain links TRBV20-1 to TRBJ2-5; unclear D gene. Germline V gene data show CDR1 as DFQATT and CDR2 as SNEGSKA (reference sequence). The CDR3 sequence is 15 residues long. With 6 bases removed from V and 6 bases from J, the gap between germline ends came to 23 bases. CDR3 coding DNA: TGCAGTGCGGGTCACTTAAACCTCCTTCCGAAGACCCAGTACTTC. It yields the protein CSAGHLNLLPKTQYF.

This clonotype was counted at least ten times. The chain recombines TRBV28 with TRBJ2-7; 8 nucleotides line up with TRBD2. This CDR3 has 15 amino acids. With 1 base clipped from V and 4 bases from J, the junction kept 6 bases outside the gene matches. Looked up from germline, CDR1 is MDHEN and CDR2 is SYDVKM. The CDR3 region is CASSLLGAGGYEQYF. The CDR3 DNA reads TGTGCCAGCAGTTTATTAGGGGCGGGGGGTTACGAGCAGTACTTC.

A few counts support this clonotype. The gene calls are TRBV5-5 and TRBJ1-1, with TRBD1 as a possible D gene (5 bases). The CDR3 has 16 residues. Trimming cost V 3 bases and J 0 bases, with 15 bases left between them. Germline CDR1 and CDR2: SGHKS and YYEKEE (reference sequence). DNA for the CDR3: TGTGCCAGCAGCTGGACCACAGGAACTATGAACACTGAAGCTTTCTTT. Its translation is CASSWTTGTMNTEAFF.

This clonotype was recorded at least ten times. The V gene is TRBV24-1, the J gene TRBJ2-1, with D perhaps TRBD1 (5 bases). Trimming stripped 4 bases from V and 10 bases from J, with 25 bases between. The CDR3 is 17 residues long. The germline V gene encodes CDR1 KGHDR and CDR2 SFDVKD. In DNA, the CDR3 is TGTGCCACCAGTGACCGAGACAGCTTTGGTTTCGATAGGGAGCAGTTCTTC. Encoded protein: CATSDRDSFGFDREQFF.

This clonotype has at least ten counts. The chain employs TRBV7-9 and TRBJ2-4, with a tentative D call TRBD2 (5 bases). The CDR3 extends over 15 amino acids. Between the trimmed V and J ends, which lost 4 bases and 3 bases, there was a span of 13 bases. CDR1 and CDR2 from the germline V gene are SEHNR and FQNEAQ (reference sequence). The CDR3 region has the DNA TGTGCCAGCAGCTCCCCAGCCGGGGACAAAAACATTCAGTACTTC. Residues: CASSSPAGDKNIQYF. The full variable domain, in which reference TRBV7-9 and TRBJ2-4 provide the parts outside the CDR3, is DTGVSQNPRHKITKRGQNVTFRCDPISEHNRLYWYRQTLGQGPEFLTYFQNEAQLEKSRLLSDRFSAERPKGSFSTLEIQRTEQGDSAMYLCASSSPAGDKNIQYFGAGTRLSVL.

J is TRBJ2-5 and V is TRBV2; 14 bases align to TRBD2. The CDR3 runs 15 residues. Trimming cost V 6 bases and J 2 bases; bases outside gene matches: 2. CDR1 and CDR2 from the germline V gene are SNHLY and FYNNEI. The CDR3 DNA reads as TGTGCCAGCAGCGGGACTAGCGGGAGACAAGAGACCCAGTACTTC. Residues: CASSGTSGRQETQYF.

This clonotype showed up many times. The chain links TRBV29-1 to TRBJ2-7; TRBD1 is a possible D gene (6 bases). Germline-derived CDR1 and CDR2 are SQVTM and ANQGSEA. The CDR3 sequence is 13 residues long. V gave up 5 bases and J gave up 6 bases, with 17 bases separating them. CDR3 sequence (DNA): TGCAGCGTTTCCCCCAGGGGATACGCCGAGCAGTACTTC. This sequence encodes CSVSPRGYAEQYF.

V is TRBV6-5 and J is TRBJ2-5; TRBD1 matches 7 bases. This CDR3 is 14 amino acids long. The germline CDR1 and CDR2 sequences are MNHEY and SVGAGI. Trimming removed 2 bases from V and 2 bases from J; junction bases left unmatched: 2. The CDR3 sequence: CASSYLGQQETQYF. The CDR3 DNA is TGTGCCAGCAGTTACCTGGGACAGCAAGAGACCCAGTACTTC.

This clonotype was seen a handful of times. The chain uses TRBV7-3 and TRBJ2-1, with 11 bases matching TRBD1. CDR1 is SGHTA and CDR2 is FQGTGA in the germline V gene. The trim removed 5 bases at V and 9 bases at J, leaving 6 bases unmatched. The CDR3 loop spans 14 amino acids. As DNA, the CDR3 is TGTGCCAGCAGCCCGGACAGGGGGCCTCGTGAGCAGTTCTTC. It translates to CASSPDRGPREQFF.